The 16 T cell receptor beta chains presented below share a single source sample, sequenced in a study of blood T cells in healthy people across ages. The use of a sample-barcoded 5' primer and a J-beta primer mix characterized a second PCR of roughly 6 to 11 cycles. TCRdb redid the calling of the 5' RACE reads with MiXCR, one entry per CDR3 protein. The sample includes 500,000 to 650,000 distinct CDR3 sequences, about 25% of them seen just once. This same sample was also part of a study on T cells of mothers and their children.

The sample was blood. Receptors originate from a boy aged 2 to 10 in good health.

The genes are TRBV18 and TRBJ1-4; the match to TRBD1 covers 7 bases. This CDR3 is built from 15 residues. The ends lost 5 bases at V and 6 bases at J; junction bases unmatched: 9. The germline gives CDR1 KGHSH, CDR2 LQKENI. The DNA for the CDR3 is TGTGCCAGCTCAAGTAACAGGGGTGGAGATGAAAAACTGTTTTTT. This translates into CASSSNRGGDEKLFF. The full variable domain, rest sourced from reference TRBV18 and TRBJ1-4, is NAGVMQNPRHLVRRRGQEARLRCSPMKGHSHVYWYRQLPEEGLKFMVYLQKENIIDESGMPKERFSAEFPKEGPSILRIQQVVRGDSAAYFCASSSNRGGDEKLFFGSGTQLSVL.

This clonotype has only a few counts. J is TRBJ2-2 and V is TRBV5-1; unclear D gene. Trimming took off 0 bases at V and 5 bases at J, with 14 bases between the two ends. The CDR3 runs to 16 residues. The germline CDR1 and CDR2 sequences are SGHRS and YFSETQ. CDR3 amino acids: CASSLAGPRRTGELFF. CDR3 nucleotides: TGCGCCAGCAGCTTGGCTGGACCGCGCAGGACCGGGGAGCTGTTTTTT.

The rearrangement uses TRBV30 and TRBJ2-1, with 8 nucleotides matching TRBD1. This CDR3 is built from 17 residues. Germline assignment: CDR1 GTSNPN and CDR2 SVGIG (reference sequence). The ends lost 0 bases at V and 4 bases at J; junction bases unmatched: 11. CDR3 sequence reads: CAWSVSPGQGGYNEQFF. Written as DNA, the CDR3 is TGTGCCTGGAGTGTAAGTCCAGGACAGGGTGGGTACAATGAGCAGTTCTTC. The variable domain in full, completed from reference TRBV30 and TRBJ2-1, reads SQTIHQWPATLVQPVGSPLSLECTVEGTSNPNLYWYRQAAGRGLQLLFYSVGIGQISSEVPQNLSASRPQDRQFILSSKKLLLSDSGFYLCAWSVSPGQGGYNEQFFGPGTRLTVL.

This chain connects TRBV19 to TRBJ2-5, with 7 nucleotides matching TRBD1. After removal of 5 bases from V and 4 bases from J, the junction contained 7 bases not matched to a gene. This CDR3 comprises 14 residues. CDR1 is LNHDA, CDR2 SQIVND, per germline (reference sequence). The CDR3 nucleotides read TGTGCCAGTAGTCGTGGACAGGAGGTAGAGACCCAGTACTTC. Amino acids: CASSRGQEVETQYF.

This clonotype was detected only once. The chain couples TRBV12-3 or TRBV12-4 to TRBJ2-3; TRBD2 aligns across 7 bases. V lost 5 bases to trimming and J lost 1 base; unmatched junction nucleotides: 9. The CDR3 consists of 16 residues. The CDR3 DNA reads as TGTGCCAGCAGTATTTCGTTGGCGGGGGGCACAGATACGCAGTATTTT. Translation: CASSISLAGGTDTQYF.

The chain carries TRBV7-2 and TRBJ2-5; a weak D match, TRBD2 (7 bases). The J call is uncertain, as TRBJ2-7 better fits the DNA end. The length of the CDR3 is 15 residues. CDR1 and CDR2 (germline): SGHTA, FQGNSA. CDR3 nucleotide sequence: TGTGCCAGCAGCTGGGGGGGCCAGCGTGGCTACGAGCAGTACTTC. Translation gives CASSWGGQRGYEQYF.

The chain recombines TRBV12-5 with TRBJ2-1; D could derive from TRBD1 or TRBD2 (5 bases each). V was cut by 0 bases and J by 4 bases, with 13 bases left in between. CDR3 length: 16 amino acids. Germline-derived CDR1 and CDR2 are LGHNT and FRNRAP. CDR3 DNA: TGTGCTAGTGGTTTGGTAGGGACGGGGCCTTACAATGAGCAGTTCTTC. Translated, it gives CASGLVGTGPYNEQFF.

V and J are TRBV10-3 and TRBJ2-7; 10 nucleotides line up with TRBD1. The CDR3 consists of 17 residues. Trimming removed 4 bases from V and 0 bases from J; junction bases left unmatched: 9. Germline V CDR1 and CDR2: ENHRY, SYGVKD. The DNA for the CDR3 is TGTGCCATCAGTGGGCAACCCGGGACAGGGGCCTCCTACGAGCAGTACTTC. Translating it yields CAISGQPGTGASYEQYF.

The sample holds a few counts of this clonotype. J is TRBJ2-1 and V is TRBV15, with TRBD1 as a possible D gene (6 bases). The tail of the sequence fits TRBJ2-7 better, so the J call may be wrong. This CDR3 has 14 residues. From germline, CDR1 is LNHNV and CDR2 YYDKDF (reference sequence). CDR3 sequence reads: CATSRGQDSYEQYF. The CDR3 DNA reads as TGTGCCACCAGCAGAGGACAGGACTCCTACGAGCAGTACTTC.

This clonotype was counted between two and nine times. V and J are TRBV5-1 and TRBJ2-2; the match to TRBD1 covers 7 bases. The germline V gene encodes CDR1 SGHRS and CDR2 YFSETQ. V lost 2 bases and J lost 3; bases outside the gene matches: 7. The CDR3 consists of 16 residues. CDR3 bases: TGCGCCAGCAGCTTTGCCGGGACAGCCGACACCGGGGAGCTGTTTTTT. Its protein is CASSFAGTADTGELFF.

The chain employs TRBV4-1 and TRBJ2-4; D is tentatively TRBD1 or TRBD2 (5 bases each). V was shortened by 4 bases and J by 6 bases, with 13 bases between the two germline ends. The V gene's germline CDR1 is MGHRA and CDR2 YSYEKL. CDR3 size: 14 residues. CDR3 amino acids: CASSPGPGANIQYF. The CDR3 DNA follows: TGCGCCAGCAGCCCAGGCCCCGGGGCAAACATTCAGTACTTC.

This clonotype was counted only a few times. The chain employs TRBV29-1 and TRBJ2-1, with D possibly being TRBD1 (6 bases). This CDR3 has 15 residues. Trimming pared 2 bases from V and 8 bases from J, leaving 19 bases between. CDR1 and CDR2 from the germline V gene are SQVTM and ANQGSEA. The CDR3 bases are TGCAGCGTTGAATTGGGGGCCAAGAGGATCGATGAGCAGTTCTTC. Its translation is CSVELGAKRIDEQFF.

J is TRBJ2-7 and V is TRBV7-2; TRBD1 is a possible D gene (6 bases). The CDR3 is made up of 17 amino acids. V lost 5 bases and J 4 bases, leaving 24 bases between the germline ends. Germline values: CDR1 SGHTA, CDR2 FQGNSA. CDR3 region: CASSLLDGDKGQYEQYF. As DNA, the CDR3 is TGTGCCAGCAGCCTTCTGGACGGGGACAAGGGCCAGTACGAGCAGTACTTC.

J is TRBJ2-7 and V is TRBV7-2, with D hard to call. The CDR3 has 13 residues. Germline V CDR1 and CDR2: SGHTA, FQGNSA. V lost 5 bases to trimming and J lost 3 bases, with 11 bases between them. CDR3 protein: CASSRTGYYEQYF. The CDR3 nucleotides are TGTGCCAGCAGCCGAACTGGCTACTACGAGCAGTACTTC.

The chain employs TRBV5-1 and TRBJ2-1; 8 bases are a match to TRBD2. V lost 4 bases, J lost 4 bases, and 4 bases stayed unmatched. The CDR3 is 14 amino acids. Germline loops: CDR1 SGHRS, CDR2 YFSETQ. CDR3 nucleotides: TGCGCCAGCAGCCTGGTAGCGGGGTACAATGAGCAGTTCTTC. Protein sequence: CASSLVAGYNEQFF.

The chain has TRBV21-1 and TRBJ2-7; the tabulated D call, TRBD1, remains unverified against the DNA. TRBV21-1 is a pseudogene. This CDR3 is built from 14 residues. CDR3 protein: CASNRDRVRYEQYF. The CDR3 DNA is TGTGCCAGCAACCGAGACAGGGTACGATACGAGCAGTACTTC.